This record looks at one T cell receptor beta chain sequence and its context. The source of the sample is a study of OX40 agonist ivuxolimab in advanced cancers. The assay was immunoSEQ multiplex PCR, and TCRdb's table has in-frame clones only and misses some. In the table there are more than 60,000 clones, about 86% of which are singletons. In germline, CDR1 is SGHKS, CDR2 YYEKEE (reference sequence). This CDR3 has 16 residues. J lost 5 bases, V lost 4 bases, and 5 bases had no gene match. The sequence came from an adult with an advanced solid tumor such as melanoma, head and neck, liver or kidney cancer. The genes are TRBV5-5 and TRBJ2-2; 13 bases are shared with TRBD2. The starting material was CD4+ or CD8+ T cells sorted from blood, obtained in a trial of the OX40 agonist ivuxolimab. DNA of the CDR3: TGTGCCAGCAGCACTAGCGGGGGGGCCGGAACCGGGGAGCTGTTTTTT. Translated: CASSTSGGAGTGELFF.